This is a list of T cell receptor beta chains from one sample in a study of blood T cell repertoires in COVID-19. Profiled with immunoSEQ multiplex PCR; TCRdb holds only in-frame clones, not every one. The sample has around 300,000 clones; 88% are singletons. The sequenced sample was peripheral blood. These TCRs come from a woman aged 45 to 65 with active or convalescent COVID-19. Both conserved end residues are part of each CDR3. A D gene is named only where the DNA matches it firmly. Where a row states a size, it is once, few, many or the class of an expanded clone; other rows omit it.

CDR3 protein: CASSQVGTSGVMAKNIQYF
CDR3 DNA: TGCGCCAGCAGCCAAGTAGGGACTAGCGGGGTTATGGCCAAAAACATTCAGTACTTC
V gene: TRBV4-3
J gene: TRBJ2-4
clone size: NA
D gene: TRBD2

CDR3 protein: CASSPRRGRGHPDPYEQYF
CDR3 DNA: TGTGCCAGCTCACCACGACGGGGCAGGGGGCACCCGGATCCCTACGAGCAGTACTTC
V gene: TRBV18
J gene: TRBJ2-7
clone size: NA
D gene: TRBD1

CDR3 protein: CASSIKKAGTGPNSPLHF
CDR3 DNA: TGTGCCAGCTCTATCAAAAAGGCCGGGACAGGGCCAAATTCACCCCTCCACTTT
V gene: TRBV18
J gene: TRBJ1-6
clone size: NA
D gene: TRBD1

CDR3 protein: CASSLTGQGQPYEQYF
CDR3 DNA: TGTGCCAGCAGCTTGACGGGACAGGGTCAGCCCTACGAGCAGTACTTC
V gene: TRBV11-2
J gene: TRBJ2-7
clone size: NA
D gene: TRBD1

CDR3 protein: CASSPFPRSVPNSNQPQHF
CDR3 DNA: TGTGCCAGCTCACCATTTCCGCGGTCAGTGCCAAATAGCAATCAGCCCCAGCATTTT
V gene: TRBV18
J gene: TRBJ1-5
clone size: once
D gene: NA

CDR3 protein: CASSRSSYNEQFF
CDR3 DNA: TGCGCCAGCAGTAGAAGCTCCTACAATGAGCAGTTCTTC
V gene: TRBV5-1
J gene: TRBJ2-1
clone size: NA
D gene: NA

CDR3 protein: CASSIAGDWDTEAFF
CDR3 DNA: TGTGCCAGTAGTATCGCAGGGGATTGGGACACTGAAGCTTTCTTT
V gene: TRBV19
J gene: TRBJ1-1
clone size: NA
D gene: NA

CDR3 protein: CASSGDTSNQPQHF
CDR3 DNA: TGTGCCAGCAGCGGGGACACTAGCAATCAGCCCCAGCATTTT
V gene: TRBV9
J gene: TRBJ1-5
clone size: few
D gene: NA

CDR3 protein: CASSFVGNSYEQYF
CDR3 DNA: TGTGCCAGCAGTTTTGTGGGCAATAGCTACGAGCAGTACTTC
V gene: TRBV28
J gene: TRBJ2-7
clone size: NA
D gene: NA

CDR3 protein: CASSSLGQGANTEAFF
CDR3 DNA: TGTGCCAGCAGTTCACTCGGACAGGGGGCGAACACTGAAGCTTTCTTT
V gene: TRBV28
J gene: TRBJ1-1
clone size: few
D gene: TRBD1

CDR3 protein: CASSRGDRGRGNYGYTF
CDR3 DNA: TGTGCCAGTAGTAGAGGCGACAGGGGGCGCGGTAACTATGGCTACACCTTC
V gene: TRBV19
J gene: TRBJ1-2
clone size: NA
D gene: TRBD1

CDR3 protein: CASSFRQGGENTQYF
CDR3 DNA: TGTGCCAGCAGCTTTAGACAGGGGGGAGAAAATACGCAGTATTTT
V gene: TRBV3-1/TRBV3-2
J gene: TRBJ2-3
clone size: NA
D gene: TRBD1

CDR3 protein: CASSPRGEGGDTQYF
CDR3 DNA: TGCGCCAGCAGCCCCCGGGGAGAAGGCGGAGATACGCAGTATTTT
V gene: TRBV4-3
J gene: TRBJ2-3
clone size: few
D gene: NA

CDR3 protein: CASSLTVSGNTIYF
CDR3 DNA: TGCGCCAGCAGCTTGACGGTCTCTGGAAACACCATATATTTT
V gene: TRBV5-1
J gene: TRBJ1-3
clone size: NA
D gene: NA

CDR3 protein: CASSMAGMNTEAFF
CDR3 DNA: TGTGCCAGCTCGATGGCAGGGATGAACACTGAAGCTTTCTTT
V gene: TRBV18
J gene: TRBJ1-1
clone size: NA
D gene: NA

CDR3 protein: CASSRDSRAEAFF
CDR3 DNA: TGTGCCAGCTCGCGCGACAGCCGGGCTGAAGCTTTCTTT
V gene: TRBV18
J gene: TRBJ1-1
clone size: NA
D gene: NA

CDR3 protein: CASSSGQGEGTEAFF
CDR3 DNA: TGCGCCAGCAGCTCAGGACAGGGGGAGGGCACTGAAGCTTTCTTT
V gene: TRBV5-1
J gene: TRBJ1-1
clone size: NA
D gene: TRBD1

CDR3 protein: CASSQLQGNSPLHF
CDR3 DNA: TGTGCCAGCAGCCAGCTACAGGGAAATTCACCCCTCCACTTT
V gene: TRBV3-1/TRBV3-2
J gene: TRBJ1-6
clone size: NA
D gene: NA

CDR3 protein: CASSQGGGNTEAFF
CDR3 DNA: TGCGCCAGCAGCCAAGGGGGGGGGAACACTGAAGCTTTCTTT
V gene: TRBV5-1
J gene: TRBJ1-1
clone size: NA
D gene: NA

CDR3 protein: CASSHLRGLASDTQYF
CDR3 DNA: TGTGCCAGCAGTCATCTCCGGGGACTAGCATCAGATACGCAGTATTTT
V gene: TRBV14
J gene: TRBJ2-3
clone size: NA
D gene: TRBD2

CDR3 protein: CASSRGQSNYGYTF
CDR3 DNA: TGTGCCAGCAGCCGCGGGCAGAGCAACTATGGCTACACCTTC
V gene: TRBV28
J gene: TRBJ1-2
clone size: NA
D gene: NA

CDR3 protein: CASSLDLTANYGYTF
CDR3 DNA: TGTGCCAGCAGCTTAGACCTGACTGCGAACTATGGCTACACCTTC
V gene: TRBV7-9
J gene: TRBJ1-2
clone size: NA
D gene: NA

CDR3 protein: CSVGDRTSGNTIYF
CDR3 DNA: TGCAGCGTAGGGGACAGAACTTCTGGAAACACCATATATTTT
V gene: TRBV29-1
J gene: TRBJ1-3
clone size: NA
D gene: TRBD1

CDR3 protein: CASSLGTRQGPGYTF
CDR3 DNA: TGTGCCAGCAGCTTAGGTACGAGACAGGGTCCTGGCTACACCTTC
V gene: TRBV5-6
J gene: TRBJ1-2
clone size: NA
D gene: TRBD1

CDR3 protein: CASALGDRGYEQYF
CDR3 DNA: TGTGCCAGTGCCCTGGGAGACAGGGGATACGAGCAGTACTTC
V gene: TRBV19
J gene: TRBJ2-7
clone size: NA
D gene: TRBD1

CDR3 protein: CASTDRIYQPQHF
CDR3 DNA: TGTGCCAGCACCGACAGGATTTATCAGCCCCAGCATTTT
V gene: TRBV6-6
J gene: TRBJ1-5
clone size: NA
D gene: NA

CDR3 protein: CASRDSTASNQPQHF
CDR3 DNA: TGTGCCAGCAGGGATTCGACAGCTAGCAATCAGCCCCAGCATTTT
V gene: TRBV6-5
J gene: TRBJ1-5
clone size: NA
D gene: NA

CDR3 protein: CASSRTRAGNADTQYF
CDR3 DNA: TGTGCCAGCAGCCGCACCCGGGCAGGGAACGCAGATACGCAGTATTTT
V gene: TRBV7-3
J gene: TRBJ2-3
clone size: NA
D gene: NA

CDR3 protein: CAISKQVNTEAFF
CDR3 DNA: TGTGCCATCAGCAAACAGGTGAACACTGAAGCTTTCTTT
V gene: TRBV10-3
J gene: TRBJ1-1
clone size: many
D gene: NA

CDR3 protein: CASSKGSLETQYF
CDR3 DNA: TGCGCCAGCAGCAAGGGGTCACTAGAGACCCAGTACTTC
V gene: TRBV4-1
J gene: TRBJ2-5
clone size: NA
D gene: NA

CDR3 protein: CASSLSAGGPGEQFF
CDR3 DNA: TGTGCCAGCAGCTTATCGGCGGGGGGGCCAGGTGAGCAGTTCTTC
V gene: TRBV7-9
J gene: TRBJ2-1
clone size: once
D gene: TRBD2

CDR3 protein: CASSTRSGGLFSYTF
CDR3 DNA: TGTGCCAGCAGTACCAGAAGTGGGGGCCTATTCAGCTACACCTTC
V gene: TRBV27
J gene: TRBJ1-2
clone size: NA
D gene: NA

CDR3 protein: CASSPSGTSGNYEQYF
CDR3 DNA: TGTGCCAGCAGCCCCTCCGGCACTAGCGGGAACTACGAGCAGTACTTC
V gene: TRBV7-2
J gene: TRBJ2-7
clone size: NA
D gene: TRBD2

CDR3 protein: CASSWGTGEAFF
CDR3 DNA: TGTGCCAGCAGCTGGGGGACAGGTGAAGCTTTCTTT
V gene: TRBV12-3/TRBV12-4
J gene: TRBJ1-1
clone size: NA
D gene: TRBD1

CDR3 protein: CATSEPHGSSTDTQYF
CDR3 DNA: TGTGCCACCAGTGAACCACACGGGAGTAGCACAGATACGCAGTATTTT
V gene: TRBV24-1
J gene: TRBJ2-3
clone size: NA
D gene: NA

CDR3 protein: CASSQAGLSNQPQHF
CDR3 DNA: TGCGCCAGCAGCCAAGCCGGTCTTAGCAATCAGCCCCAGCATTTT
V gene: TRBV4-1
J gene: TRBJ1-5
clone size: NA
D gene: NA

CDR3 protein: CASSQGQGGNEKLFF
CDR3 DNA: TGCGCCAGCAGCCAAGGGCAGGGTGGTAATGAAAAACTGTTTTTT
V gene: TRBV4-3
J gene: TRBJ1-4
clone size: NA
D gene: NA

CDR3 protein: CSASEGAGNSPLHF
CDR3 DNA: TGCAGTGCTAGTGAGGGAGCAGGTAATTCACCCCTCCACTTT
V gene: TRBV20-1
J gene: TRBJ1-6
clone size: NA
D gene: NA

CDR3 protein: CASSLKVDSSGPYEQYF
CDR3 DNA: TGTGCCAGCAGCTTAAAGGTCGACAGCTCAGGCCCTTACGAGCAGTACTTC
V gene: TRBV11-2
J gene: TRBJ2-7
clone size: NA
D gene: NA